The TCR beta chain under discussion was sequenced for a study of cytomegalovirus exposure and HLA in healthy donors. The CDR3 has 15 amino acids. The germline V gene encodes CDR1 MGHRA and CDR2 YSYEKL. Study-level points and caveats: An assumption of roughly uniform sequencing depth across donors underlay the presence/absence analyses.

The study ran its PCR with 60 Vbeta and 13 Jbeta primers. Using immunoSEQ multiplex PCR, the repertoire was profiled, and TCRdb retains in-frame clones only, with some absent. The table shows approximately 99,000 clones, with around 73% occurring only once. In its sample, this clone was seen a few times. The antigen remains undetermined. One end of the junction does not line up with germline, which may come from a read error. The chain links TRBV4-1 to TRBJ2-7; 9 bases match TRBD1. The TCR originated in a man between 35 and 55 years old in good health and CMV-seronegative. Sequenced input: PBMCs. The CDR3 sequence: CASSPGQGQGYDQYF. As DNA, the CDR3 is TGCGCCAGCAGCCCTGGACAGGGGCAAGGCTACGACCAGTACTTC.